The next 30 T cell receptor beta chains were all read from a single sample in a study of CD4+ T cells in melanoma. The data were produced by immunoSEQ multiplex PCR, yet TCRdb's version contains in-frame clones alone and is incomplete. The data hold around 100,000 clones, with around 93% observed a single time. Input material: peripheral blood. These receptors were collected from a human donor with melanoma.

The chain couples TRBV5-1 to TRBJ2-3; D remains ambiguous. The V and J ends lost 2 bases and 2 bases respectively, with 12 bases between them. This CDR3 spans 15 amino acids. The germline V gene encodes CDR1 SGHRS and CDR2 YFSETQ. This CDR3 reads CASSLVGGFTDTQYF. CDR3 sequence (DNA): TGCGCCAGCAGCTTAGTGGGCGGATTCACAGATACGCAGTATTTT. Complete variable domain (other parts from reference TRBV5-1 and TRBJ2-3): KAGVTQTPRYLIKTRGQQVTLSCSPISGHRSVSWYQQTPGQGLQFLFEYFSETQRNKGNFPGRFSGRQFSNSRSEMNVSTLELGDSALYLCASSLVGGFTDTQYFGPGTRLTVL.

The J gene is TRBJ2-3, the V gene TRBV27; D unclear. Germline-derived CDR1 and CDR2 are MNHEY and SMNVEV (reference sequence). CDR3 size: 15 residues. The V gene lost 6 bases and the J gene lost 0 bases, with 13 bases spanning the gap. CDR3 nucleotides: TGTGCCAGCAGACCGAGGACGGAAAGCACAGATACGCAGTATTTT. Translating it yields CASRPRTESTDTQYF.

V is TRBV2 and J is TRBJ1-1; no firm D call. Trimming shortened V by 4 bases and J by 6 bases, and 15 bases separated the two germline ends. Looked up from germline, CDR1 is SNHLY and CDR2 is FYNNEI. This CDR3 contains 14 residues. The CDR3 region is CASSAQTFNAEAFF. Written as DNA, the CDR3 is TGTGCCAGCAGTGCACAGACATTTAACGCTGAAGCTTTCTTT.

This clone was observed once. The chain links TRBV10-3 to TRBJ1-1, with 8 bases that match TRBD1. The CDR3 consists of 15 residues. CDR1 is ENHRY and CDR2 is SYGVKD in the germline V gene. V was pared by 7 bases and J by 1 base, with 8 bases of the junction left unmatched. The CDR3 nucleotides read TGTGCCATCACCCCGACAGGGGAGACGAACACTGAAGCTTTCTTT. Encoded protein: CAITPTGETNTEAFF.

The V call is TRBV7-9, the J call TRBJ2-7; D unresolved. The CDR3 runs to 14 residues. The V gene lost 3 bases and the J gene lost 3 bases, with 12 bases spanning the gap. The germline gives CDR1 SEHNR, CDR2 FQNEAQ (reference sequence). CDR3 in DNA: TGTGCCAGCAGCTTGGGTCGTCTTGACTACGAGCAGTACTTC. Encoded protein: CASSLGRLDYEQYF.

The chain couples TRBV7-2 to TRBJ1-1; no reliable D call. The V gene's germline CDR1 is SGHTA and CDR2 FQGNSA. The CDR3 loop spans 15 amino acids. Trimming stripped 1 base from V and 1 base from J, with 10 bases between. The CDR3 here is CASSLEARENTEAFF. The DNA of the CDR3 is TGTGCCAGCAGCTTAGAGGCCCGAGAGAACACTGAAGCTTTCTTT.

V and J are TRBV6-5 and TRBJ1-6; TRBD1 matches at 7 bases. The V and J ends lost 7 bases and 8 bases, in that order; junction bases with no gene match: 5. The germline V gene encodes CDR1 MNHEY and CDR2 SVGAGI. The CDR3 is made up of 13 amino acids. CDR3: CASTTGRHSPLHF. The CDR3 bases are TGTGCCAGCACGACAGGGAGGCATTCACCCCTCCACTTT.

The V call is TRBV13, the J call TRBJ2-6, with 8 bases fitting TRBD1. Germline V CDR1 and CDR2: PRHDT, FYEKMQ (reference sequence). The CDR3 loop spans 18 amino acids. The V gene end was trimmed by 0 bases and the J gene end by 2 bases; junction bases not matched to a gene: 6. The CDR3 coding sequence is TGTGCCAGCAGCTTAGGAGGCAGGGGGCTACCTGGGGCCAACGTCCTGACTTTC. This translates into CASSLGGRGLPGANVLTF. The whole variable domain, remainder taken from reference TRBV13 and TRBJ2-6, is AAGVIQSPRHLIKEKRETATLKCYPIPRHDTVYWYQQGPGQDPQFLISFYEKMQSDKGSIPDRFSAQQFSDYHSELNMSSLELGDSALYFCASSLGGRGLPGANVLTFGAGSRLTVL.

The chain links TRBV5-1 to TRBJ2-2, with TRBD2 matching over 8 bases. V trimming: 7 bases; J trimming: 1 base; junction bases outside the gene matches: 15. Germline CDR1 SGHRS, CDR2 YFSETQ. The CDR3 runs to 18 residues. CDR3 sequence (DNA): TGCGCCAGCCACCTCTCCAATCTGGCGGGAGGGAACACCGGGGAGCTGTTTTTT. Its protein is CASHLSNLAGGNTGELFF.

This chain uses TRBV6-1 with TRBJ1-3; perhaps TRBD1 as D (5 bases). The CDR3 runs to 13 residues. V lost 9 bases, J lost 4 bases, and 13 bases lay in between. Germline V CDR1 and CDR2: MNHNS, SASEGT. CDR3 bases: TGTGCCAGTCCGTCGGGGGTCGGAAACACCATATATTTT. Translating gives CASPSGVGNTIYF.

To note about this clone: The same CDR3 also results from other DNA sequences found in this sample. CDR3: CASSLSPSYEQYF. The CDR3, as DNA: TGTGCCAGCAGTTTATCACCCTCCTACGAGCAGTACTTC. The rearrangement uses TRBV28 and TRBJ2-7; D is unclear. V was trimmed by 1 base and J by 0 bases, leaving 4 bases between them. CDR1 and CDR2 (germline): MDHEN, SYDVKM. The CDR3 consists of 13 residues.

This clone was detected only once. V is TRBV7-9 and J is TRBJ1-3; D may be TRBD1 (6 bases). The V and J ends lost 3 bases and 2 bases respectively, with 11 bases between them. The CDR3 is 15 amino acids. The V gene's germline CDR1 is SEHNR and CDR2 FQNEAQ (reference sequence). This CDR3 is CASSLGAGAGNTIYF. Here the CDR3 DNA reads TGTGCCAGCAGCTTGGGGGCGGGCGCTGGAAACACCATATATTTT.

This rearrangement joins TRBV7-9 to TRBJ2-1; D uncertain. The length of the CDR3 is 14 residues. The germline gives CDR1 SEHNR, CDR2 FQNEAQ (reference sequence). V was trimmed by 7 bases and J by 4 bases, leaving 14 bases between them. In DNA, the CDR3 is TGTGCCAGCACAAAAGCGCAACTTTACAATGAGCAGTTCTTC. Residues: CASTKAQLYNEQFF.

The rearrangement uses TRBV7-9 and TRBJ2-3; tentative D call: TRBD2 (7 bases). There are 16 residues in the CDR3. Germline CDR1 SEHNR, CDR2 FQNEAQ (reference sequence). Trimming took 1 base from V and 2 from J, leaving 13 bases between them. The CDR3 protein is CASSLGRRGATDTQYF. The CDR3 DNA reads TGTGCCAGCAGCTTAGGACGACGGGGGGCCACAGATACGCAGTATTTT.

This chain joins TRBV7-8 and TRBJ1-5, with D possibly matching TRBD1 (5 bases). CDR1 is SGHVS and CDR2 is FQNEAQ in the germline V gene. The V end lost 1 base, the J end lost 2 bases, and 9 bases lay between the germline ends. CDR3 length: 15 amino acids. In nucleotides, the CDR3 is TGTGCCAGCAGCTTAGAGGGGCTGGGCAATCAGCCCCAGCATTTT. The encoded protein is CASSLEGLGNQPQHF.

The chain has TRBV19 and TRBJ2-1; 11 bases line up with TRBD2. J was trimmed by 0 bases and V by 6 bases; bases with no gene match: 4. Germline CDR1 and CDR2: LNHDA and SQIVND (reference sequence). The CDR3 is 16 residues long. The CDR3 nucleotides read TGTGCCAGTAGGAGTAGCGGGAGGGTCTCCTACAATGAGCAGTTCTTC. Its protein is CASRSSGRVSYNEQFF.

This chain links TRBV13 with TRBJ2-7, with TRBD1 matching 11 bases. This CDR3 region has 15 residues. Germline V gene sequence: CDR1 PRHDT, CDR2 FYEKMQ (reference sequence). The V and J ends lost 4 bases and 3 bases, in that order; junction bases with no gene match: 5. In DNA, the CDR3 is TGTGCCAGCAGCTCCTCCGGGACAGGGGGCTACGAGCAGTACTTC. Its translation: CASSSSGTGGYEQYF.

This sequence joins TRBV4-1 and TRBJ2-3; possible D gene TRBD2, 6 bases. CDR1 is MGHRA and CDR2 is YSYEKL in the germline V gene. The CDR3 runs 16 residues. Trimming took 1 base from V and 1 from J, leaving 12 bases between them. CDR3 nucleotides: TGCGCCAGCAGCCAAGGAAGGGACTCGGGCACAGATACGCAGTATTTT. The encoded protein is CASSQGRDSGTDTQYF.

The rearrangement joins TRBV28 to TRBJ1-6; 10 nucleotides agree with TRBD1. V shed 5 bases and J 19 bases; nucleotides not matched to a gene: 8. The germline V gene has CDR1 MDHEN and CDR2 SYDVKM. This CDR3 has 12 residues. The chain's CDR3 is CASSPPGTGVHF. The CDR3 DNA sequence: TGTGCCAGCAGTCCCCCCGGGACAGGGGTGCACTTT.

The gene calls are TRBV7-9 and TRBJ2-5, with TRBD2 matching 13 bases. The CDR3 runs to 16 residues. Trimming cost V 5 bases and J 5 bases; bases outside gene matches: 8. From germline, CDR1 is SEHNR and CDR2 FQNEAQ (reference sequence). The CDR3: CASSAGTSGKKETQYF. Written as DNA, the CDR3 is TGTGCCAGCAGCGCCGGGACTAGCGGGAAAAAGGAGACCCAGTACTTC. Full variable domain (remainder filled in from reference TRBV7-9 and TRBJ2-5): DTGVSQNPRHKITKRGQNVTFRCDPISEHNRLYWYRQTLGQGPEFLTYFQNEAQLEKSRLLSDRFSAERPKGSFSTLEIQRTEQGDSAMYLCASSAGTSGKKETQYFGPGTRLLVL.

V is TRBV9 and J is TRBJ2-7, with TRBD1 matching over 7 bases. Germline V gene lookup returns CDR1 SGDLS and CDR2 YYNGEE. The CDR3 extends over 15 amino acids. V lost 0 bases, J lost 3 bases, and 6 bases stayed unmatched. In DNA, the CDR3 is TGTGCCAGCAGCGTAGGGAGCAGGGGGAACTACGAGCAGTACTTC. Protein: CASSVGSRGNYEQYF.

This chain joins TRBV4-1 and TRBJ2-3, with 7 positions matching TRBD1. In germline, CDR1 is MGHRA, CDR2 YSYEKL. CDR3 size: 13 residues. The V gene end was trimmed by 6 bases and the J gene end by 4 bases; junction bases not matched to a gene: 4. The CDR3 DNA follows: TGCGCCAGCAGTCGAGGGGGCCCAGATACGCAGTATTTT. Amino acid sequence: CASSRGGPDTQYF.

The V call is TRBV7-6, the J call TRBJ1-1; a possible D gene is TRBD1 (6 bases). V was shortened by 2 bases and J by 1 base, with 17 bases between the two germline ends. The CDR3 runs to 17 residues. Germline loops: CDR1 SGHVS, CDR2 FNYEAQ. Here the CDR3 reads CASSLRQRGGPNTEAFF. The CDR3 DNA reads as TGTGCCAGCAGCTTACGCCAACGAGGGGGGCCGAACACTGAAGCTTTCTTT.

The J gene is TRBJ1-1, the V gene TRBV11-1, with D possibly being TRBD1 (5 bases). This CDR3 has 13 amino acids. V was cut by 11 bases and J by 0 bases, with 13 bases left in between. The germline CDR1 and CDR2 sequences are SGHAT and FQDESV (reference sequence). CDR3 coding DNA: TGTGCCGGATCGACAGCTATGAACACTGAAGCTTTCTTT. Translating gives CAGSTAMNTEAFF.

The gene calls are TRBV15 and TRBJ2-5, with 7 bases identical to TRBD2. CDR3 length: 14 amino acids. Trimming at V came to 5 bases and at J to 1 base, leaving 4 bases not matched to a gene. Germline loops: CDR1 LNHNV, CDR2 YYDKDF (reference sequence). CDR3 loop: CATSPKRGQETQYF. The CDR3 nucleotides are TGTGCCACCAGCCCAAAGCGGGGCCAAGAGACCCAGTACTTC.

This clone was seen only once. The junction differs from germline at one of its ends, possibly a read error. This rearrangement joins TRBV6-1 to TRBJ1-2; TRBD1 is a possible D gene (5 bases). This CDR3 region has 14 residues. CDR1 is MNHNS, CDR2 SASEGT, per germline. CDR3 protein: CASSEARTVWGYIF. CDR3 coding DNA: TGTGCCAGCAGTGAAGCGCGGACTGTTTGGGGCTACATCTTC.

This clone was seen once. The chain employs TRBV21-1 and TRBJ2-5. TRBV21-1 is an annotated pseudogene. CDR3 size: 16 residues. The CDR3 DNA reads TGTGCCAGCAGCAAAAAGGTGGCAGAGTACCAAGAGACCCAGTACTTC. Translation gives CASSKKVAEYQETQYF.

This clone showed up just once. V and J are TRBV27 and TRBJ2-1; TRBD2 matches at 9 bases. This CDR3 comprises 16 residues. CDR1 and CDR2 (germline): MNHEY, SMNVEV (reference sequence). V was pared by 4 bases and J by 4 bases, with 8 bases of the junction left unmatched. DNA for the CDR3: TGTGCCAGCAGTTCTTTAGCGGGAGAATTATACAATGAGCAGTTCTTC. Amino acid sequence: CASSSLAGELYNEQFF.

The V and J genes are TRBV2 and TRBJ2-1; D gene unclear. This CDR3 has 12 residues. Trimming removed 2 bases at V and 14 bases at J, with 13 bases between. Germline V gene sequence: CDR1 SNHLY, CDR2 FYNNEI. The CDR3 coding sequence is TGTGCCAGCAGTGAATTGGACCTCGTGGAGTTCTTC. It translates to CASSELDLVEFF.

The chain combines TRBV9 with TRBJ2-7; maybe TRBD1 (6 bases). The V end was cut by 4 bases, the J end by 2 bases, with 13 bases between. Germline V gene data show CDR1 as SGDLS and CDR2 as YYNGEE. There are 14 residues in the CDR3. The CDR3 nucleotides are TGTGCCAGCAGCCCCAGGACAGCCCCCTACGAGCAGTACTTC. Amino acids: CASSPRTAPYEQYF. Filled out from reference TRBV9 and TRBJ2-7, the complete variable domain reads DSGVTQTPKHLITATGQRVTLRCSPRSGDLSVYWYQQSLDQGLQFLIQYYNGEERAKGNILERFSAQQFPDLHSELNLSSLELGDSALYFCASSPRTAPYEQYFGPGTRLTVT.